The source of this T cell receptor (beta chain) is a study of T-cell memory formation after mild COVID-19 (dated by TCRdb to 2020 to 2022). Regarding the research as a whole: TCR sequence clusters from the two donors were largely donor specific. T-cell clones expanding and contracting after mild COVID-19 in a couple of donors were tracked by longitudinal TCRalpha and TCRbeta repertoire sequencing. The cohort was made up of two young adult volunteers, one female and one male, who were previously healthy. Overall study outcomes, separate from this receptor: The study included only a couple of mild cases, and larger cohorts that include severe cases with pre-infection samples were judged to be necessary. Balanced CD4/CD8 phenotypes were observed for clones contracting from day 15 to 85, whereas a bias towards CD4+ was observed for a second wave of clones expanding from day 15 to 37. Whether the second-wave clones peaking on day 37 were SARS-CoV-2 specific was not confirmed. The detection of some responding clones in pre-infection memory suggests that pre-existing cross-reactive memory T cells joined the SARS-CoV-2 response. Contracting CD4+ clones were found mainly in CM and EM memory subsets, while CD8+ clones were enriched in EMRA.

Ficoll-Paque density gradient centrifugation was the method used to isolate PBMCs. Sequencer: Illumina NovaSeq 6000. cDNA libraries for TCRalpha and TCRbeta were prepared by 5'RACE using constant-segment primers, with sample barcodes and unique molecular identifiers added. RNA was extracted from every sample with Trizol reagent. Library amplification was performed in two PCR steps, and a second sample barcode and Illumina TruSeq adapters were introduced in the second step. Sequencing of libraries was performed on an Illumina NovaSeq with 2 x 150 bp paired-end reads. In the original analysis: Demultiplexing of reads and collapsing into UMI-guided consensus sequences were performed with migec v1.2.7. Using mixcr v2.1.11, UMI consensuses were aligned to TRA and TRB V and J templates and then assembled into clonotypes. A clonotype was counted as expanded or contracted only when both edgeR and NoisET called the clonotype significant, with the noise models trained on biological replicates. For edgeR calls, the thresholds were a false discovery rate-adjusted p below 0.01 and a log2 fold-change of 1. PCA with hierarchical clustering of max-normalized trajectories of the 1000 most abundant clonotypes was used as exploratory dynamics analysis. Separately sequenced CD4+ and CD8+ repertoires were used to assign a CD4 or CD8 phenotype to each responding clone. The public reads were reanalyzed by TCRdb: fastp trimming at Q25, MiXCR alignment, in-frame beta chains only. When rows share a CDR3 protein, they turn into one entry using the most common DNA and genes. The V and J calls follow TCRdb's processing rather than the paper's. The sample table lists about 38,000 distinct CDR3 sequences, 9.5% to 12% of them with a count of one. The top ten constitute around 30% of the sample.

This clonotype showed up many times. Its specific antigen is unknown. Qualities for individual bases were not recorded, and no much larger clone is one base off. This receptor was obtained from a man between 18 and 35 years old who had mild COVID-19 (a few samples of this study predate the infection). The sample titles of this study are shuffled in the database, so cell type and time point are left out; the donor was told from shared clones. Source material: PBMCs or a T cell subset sorted from them (not recorded which).

Here the CDR3 is given as CASRDLAGANEQFF. The nucleotide sequence reads as follows: TGCGCCAGCAGGGACCTAGCGGGGGCAAATGAGCAGTTCTTC. Recombination linked TRBV5-1 to TRBJ2-1; TRBD2 aligns with 10 central bases. CDR1 is given as SGHRS and CDR2 as YFSETQ, both from the germline V gene. Trimming accounts for 5 bases at V and 7 bases at J, while the number of junction bases matched to no gene is 6. From the cysteine up to the phenylalanine, the CDR3 has a length of 14 residues. The read is trimmed to its CDR3 DNA, 42 bases read in frame from base 1.